This T cell receptor beta chain was captured by sequencing in a study of T-cell memory formation after mild COVID-19. Study background: TCR clusters were largely donor specific. Study-level points and caveats: The pre-infection memory compartment contained some responding clones, suggesting cross-reactive memory joined. Later expanders leaned CD4+, whereas clones that contracted between day 15 and 85 were balanced CD4/CD8.

This CDR3 is built from 15 residues. Germline assignment: CDR1 MNHEY and CDR2 SVGAGI. The germline V and J ends were trimmed by 0 bases and 3 bases, with 10 bases remaining between them. Note on this clonotype: Its antigen is still unknown.

TCRdb reprocessed the 5' RACE reads via MiXCR and lists one record per CDR3 protein. The data hold more than 300,000 distinct CDR3 sequences, with around an eighth observed a single time. The V call is TRBV6-5, the J call TRBJ2-3; D unclear. The sample taken for sequencing was PBMCs or a T cell subset sorted from them (not recorded which). The clonotype was recovered from a man aged 18 to 35 who had mild COVID-19 (a few samples of this study predate the infection). Cell type and time point are not known. CDR3 in amino acids: CASSYSGFGTDTQYF. The DNA for the CDR3 is TGTGCCAGCAGTTACTCAGGGTTCGGGACAGATACGCAGTATTTT.